These 22 T cell receptor beta chains came from one sample sequenced in a study of beta chain features in type 1 diabetes. The investigators reverse transcribed all of the isolated RNA, so they sequenced expressed TCRB transcripts. Only in-frame clones appear in the TCRdb table, and some are missing; sequencing was by immunoSEQ multiplex PCR. The data contain some 400,000 clones, roughly 16% of them singletons. Specimen: naive CD4+ T cells from blood. The receptors were sampled from a woman aged 18 to 35 in good health.

This clone was counted only a few times. The sample holds other DNA sequences that translate to the same CDR3. V usage is TRBV7-2 and J usage is TRBJ2-7; D call uncertain. The CDR3 runs 11 residues. CDR1 is SGHTA and CDR2 is FQGNSA in the germline V gene. Trimming removed 4 bases from V and 4 bases from J, with 5 bases in between. The CDR3 region is CASSSLYEQYF. In DNA form, the CDR3 reads TGTGCCAGCAGCTCCCTATACGAGCAGTACTTC. Full variable domain (rest looked up from reference TRBV7-2 and TRBJ2-7): GAGVSQSPSNKVTEKGKDVELRCDPISGHTALYWYRQSLGQGLEFLIYFQGNSAPDKSGLPSDRFSAERTGGSVSTLTIQRTQQEDSAVYLCASSSLYEQYFGPGTRLTVT.

The table lists this clone with a few counts. The chain recombines TRBV4-3 with TRBJ1-2; D remains ambiguous. CDR3 length: 16 residues. Looked up from germline, CDR1 is LGHNA and CDR2 is YSLEER. Between the trimmed V and J ends, which lost 0 bases and 5 bases, there was a span of 16 bases. This chain's CDR3 is CASSQDGSDRDYGYTF. The CDR3, as DNA: TGCGCCAGCAGCCAAGATGGGAGCGATAGGGATTATGGCTACACCTTC.

This clone came up a few times. For the CDR3, the DNA is TGTGCCAGCAGCTCCGACAGGGGGCTGGCAGATACGCAGTATTTT. This sequence encodes CASSSDRGLADTQYF. The chain uses TRBV11-3 and TRBJ2-3; 10 nucleotides match TRBD1. Germline CDR1 SGHNT, CDR2 YENEEA. Trimming cost V 4 bases and J 4 bases; bases outside gene matches: 5. The CDR3 sequence is 15 residues long.

The table lists this clone with a few counts. The chain is built from TRBV14 and TRBJ2-1, with TRBD2 identical over 10 bases. Per germline, CDR1 SGHDN and CDR2 FVKESK. The CDR3 has 15 residues. V lost 5 bases, J lost 8 bases, and 9 bases stayed unmatched. The CDR3 loop reads CASSFSGRPLHEQFF. CDR3 DNA: TGTGCCAGCAGCTTTAGCGGGAGGCCCCTTCATGAGCAGTTCTTC.

This clone was seen only a few times. The V and J genes are TRBV7-9 and TRBJ2-2, with unresolved D. The CDR3 has 15 residues. Germline values: CDR1 SEHNR, CDR2 FQNEAQ (reference sequence). Trimming cost V 3 bases and J 4 bases, with 12 bases left between them. The CDR3 spells CASSFRRSGTGELFF. The CDR3 DNA reads as TGTGCCAGCAGCTTCCGCAGGTCCGGCACCGGGGAGCTGTTTTTT.

This clone was seen a handful of times. As DNA, the CDR3 is TGTGCCAGCAGCTTAACTCGGGTGCAGTTCTTC. As protein: CASSLTRVQFF. V and J are TRBV7-2 and TRBJ2-1; D gene ambiguous. Germline CDR1 SGHTA, CDR2 FQGNSA. Trimming left V 2 bases short and J 12 bases short, with 8 bases between. This CDR3 region has 11 residues.

This clone has a handful of counts. The V call is TRBV29-1, the J call TRBJ2-1; 13 bases are shared with TRBD2. The V segment lost 4 bases and the J segment 6 bases; nucleotides outside the gene matches: 6. Germline V gene lookup returns CDR1 SQVTM and CDR2 ANQGSEA. The CDR3 totals 15 residues. CDR3 loop: CSVVRRLAGGNEQFF. CDR3 bases: TGCAGCGTTGTAAGGAGACTAGCGGGAGGCAATGAGCAGTTCTTC.

This clone was seen only a few times. This chain uses TRBV5-6 with TRBJ2-1, with D perhaps matching TRBD1 (5 bases). Trimming shortened V by 1 base and J by 6 bases, and 8 bases separated the two germline ends. The CDR3 covers 13 residues. Germline assignment: CDR1 SGHDT and CDR2 YYEEEE. The chain's CDR3 is CASSLWGGNEQFF. CDR3 DNA: TGTGCCAGCAGCTTGTGGGGCGGCAATGAGCAGTTCTTC.

The table lists this clone with a few counts. The chain is built from TRBV9 and TRBJ2-7; D call uncertain. Germline assignment: CDR1 SGDLS and CDR2 YYNGEE. Deletions cut 3 bases from V and 3 bases from J, with 4 bases between. The CDR3 runs 11 residues. CDR3 bases: TGTGCCAGCAGCGCCAACTACGAGCAGTACTTC. Its protein product is CASSANYEQYF.

This chain uses TRBV7-9 with TRBJ2-7, with a possible D match to TRBD1 (5 bases). Germline CDR1 and CDR2: SEHNR and FQNEAQ (reference sequence). CDR3 length: 14 residues. V was trimmed by 5 bases and J by 1 base, leaving 12 bases between them. This chain's CDR3 is CASSLLTESYEQYF. DNA for the CDR3: TGTGCCAGCAGCCTACTGACAGAGTCCTACGAGCAGTACTTC.

This rearrangement joins TRBV7-2 to TRBJ1-5, with 8 bases lining up with TRBD1. Trimming removed 3 bases from V and 6 bases from J; junction bases left unmatched: 7. Per the germline V gene, CDR1 is SGHTA and CDR2 is FQGNSA. This CDR3 contains 15 residues. This chain's CDR3 is CASSFGTGITQPQHF. The CDR3 DNA sequence: TGTGCCAGCAGCTTTGGGACAGGAATCACTCAGCCCCAGCATTTT.

To note about this clone: The same CDR3 also results from other DNA sequences found in this sample. This sequence joins TRBV30 and TRBJ1-5; possibly TRBD1 for D (6 bases). This CDR3 is 13 amino acids long. V gave up 3 bases and J gave up 4 bases, with 10 bases separating them. CDR1 GTSNPN and CDR2 SVGIG come from the germline V gene (reference sequence). The CDR3 region has the DNA TGTGCCTGGAGCCTAAGGGGGAATCAGCCCCAGCATTTT. It yields the protein CAWSLRGNQPQHF.

The rearrangement links TRBV7-6 to TRBJ2-1; possible D gene TRBD1, 5 bases. The V end was cut by 5 bases, the J end by 7 bases, with 18 bases between. In germline, CDR1 is SGHVS, CDR2 FNYEAQ. The CDR3 loop spans 15 amino acids. CDR3 amino acids: CASSPDPGIRNEQFF. CDR3 sequence (DNA): TGTGCCAGCAGCCCAGACCCAGGGATTAGGAATGAGCAGTTCTTC.

The V gene is TRBV28, the J gene TRBJ2-1, with D unclear. CDR3 length: 13 amino acids. Trimming stripped 9 bases from V and 0 bases from J, with 9 bases between. Germline V gene lookup returns CDR1 MDHEN and CDR2 SYDVKM. Written as DNA, the CDR3 is TGTGCCAGTACTCCTCGCTCCTACAATGAGCAGTTCTTC. Its protein is CASTPRSYNEQFF.

J is TRBJ1-4 and V is TRBV5-4; the match to TRBD1 covers 8 bases. Trimming took 2 bases from V and 7 from J; bases not matched to a gene: 1. The germline V gene encodes CDR1 SGHNT and CDR2 YYREEE (reference sequence). This CDR3 contains 13 residues. The CDR3 DNA reads as TGTGCCAGCAGCTTACAGGGGGGTGAAAAACTGTTTTTT. Its translation is CASSLQGGEKLFF. The full variable domain, in which reference TRBV5-4 and TRBJ1-4 provide the parts outside the CDR3, is ETGVTQSPTHLIKTRGQQVTLRCSSQSGHNTVSWYQQALGQGPQFIFQYYREEENGRGNFPPRFSGLQFPNYSSELNVNALELDDSALYLCASSLQGGEKLFFGSGTQLSVL.

The genes are TRBV5-1 and TRBJ2-2; a possible D gene is TRBD1 (6 bases). CDR1 is SGHRS, CDR2 YFSETQ, per germline. The CDR3 has 15 amino acids. Trimming stripped 4 bases from V and 0 bases from J, with 10 bases between. CDR3 loop: CASSPGHTNTGELFF. For the CDR3, the DNA is TGCGCCAGCAGCCCGGGACACACGAACACCGGGGAGCTGTTTTTT.

The chain links TRBV7-2 to TRBJ1-1, with D uncertain. This CDR3 spans 12 amino acids. The V and J ends lost 5 bases and 8 bases respectively, with 12 bases between them. Per the germline V gene, CDR1 is SGHTA and CDR2 is FQGNSA. CDR3 in amino acids: CASSAVEAEAFF. In nucleotides, the CDR3 is TGTGCCAGCAGCGCGGTGGAGGCGGAAGCTTTCTTT.

This chain connects TRBV30 to TRBJ1-1; D uncertain. V lost 5 bases and J 0 bases, leaving 19 bases between the germline ends. CDR1 GTSNPN and CDR2 SVGIG come from the germline V gene (reference sequence). The CDR3 covers 16 residues. CDR3 in DNA: TGTGCCTGGGCTGGGAGGCAGCGCCCCATGAACACTGAAGCTTTCTTT. Its protein product is CAWAGRQRPMNTEAFF.

The rearrangement links TRBV11-1 to TRBJ2-6, with D uncertain. The V gene lost 1 base and the J gene lost 0 bases, with 7 bases spanning the gap. This CDR3 has 16 amino acids. CDR1 is SGHAT, CDR2 FQDESV, per germline (reference sequence). The CDR3 bases are TGTGCCAGCAGCTTAGGCAGGATCTCTGGGGCCAACGTCCTGACTTTC. It codes for CASSLGRISGANVLTF.

The sample holds a few counts of this clone. Written as DNA, the CDR3 is TGTGCCAGCAGCAGCTCGTCACATGAGCAGTTCTTC. It yields the protein CASSSSSHEQFF. This chain joins TRBV7-9 and TRBJ2-1; D is undetermined. V gave up 5 bases and J gave up 8 bases, with 10 bases separating them. CDR3 length: 12 amino acids. Germline CDR1 reads SEHNR; CDR2 reads FQNEAQ (reference sequence).

The chain uses TRBV6-6 and TRBJ2-1, with 8 bases matching TRBD2. CDR3 length: 15 residues. The germline gives CDR1 MNHNY, CDR2 SVGAGI (reference sequence). Trimming took 8 bases from V and 7 from J; bases not matched to a gene: 13. The CDR3 DNA sequence: TGTGCCAGCGCCCGCGGCAGCGGGAGAACTAATGAGCAGTTCTTC. Amino acid sequence: CASARGSGRTNEQFF.

The rearrangement joins TRBV5-1 to TRBJ2-2, with a weak D call TRBD2 (5 bases). This CDR3 is built from 19 residues. The germline gives CDR1 SGHRS, CDR2 YFSETQ. V dropped 0 bases and J dropped 0 bases, with 18 bases sitting between them. For the CDR3, the DNA is TGCGCCAGCAGCTTGGTCAAGGGAGATAAGGACTCGAACACCGGGGAGCTGTTTTTT. It specifies CASSLVKGDKDSNTGELFF.